This T cell receptor beta chain is from a study of control samples from healthy donors and cancer patients. Germline V gives CDR1 SEHNR, CDR2 FQNEAQ (reference sequence). The CDR3 loop spans 15 amino acids. Trimming took 7 bases from V and 7 from J, leaving 20 bases between them. Data came from immunoSEQ multiplex PCR; TCRdb stores just in-frame clones and leaves some out. The table shows 70,000 to 100,000 clones, with around nine tenths occurring only once. The rearrangement joins TRBV7-9 to TRBJ2-1, with a weak D call TRBD1 (5 bases). Sequencing was carried out using blood. This TCR was sampled from a woman aged 60-75 years in good health. The DNA for the CDR3 is TGTGCCAGCACCCTTTGGGGCGGAATGGGGAATGAGCAGTTCTTC. As protein: CASTLWGGMGNEQFF.